This T cell receptor (beta chain) was found in a study of blood T cell repertoires in COVID-19. The wider study: Samples representing acute and convalescent COVID-19 were sourced from the United States, Italy and Spain. T cells, B-cell-depleted T cells, or PBMCs provided the cDNA or gDNA that served as material.

This table comes from immunoSEQ multiplex PCR, and its TCRdb copy is limited to in-frame clones, with some not included. In the table there are around 330,000 clones, approximately 88% of which are singletons. A remark on this clone: The junction differs from germline at one of its ends, possibly a read error.

CDR1 is MNHEY and CDR2 is SVGEGT in the germline V gene. The CDR3 loop spans 12 amino acids. Sequenced material: peripheral blood. This TCR came from a woman in her forties or fifties with active or convalescent COVID-19. J is TRBJ2-1 and V is TRBV6-2 or TRBV6-3; tentatively, D is TRBD1 (5 bases). This CDR3 is CASSTGSLVPVF. In DNA, the CDR3 is TGTGCCAGCAGCACAGGTTCCCTGGTCCCTGTCTTC.